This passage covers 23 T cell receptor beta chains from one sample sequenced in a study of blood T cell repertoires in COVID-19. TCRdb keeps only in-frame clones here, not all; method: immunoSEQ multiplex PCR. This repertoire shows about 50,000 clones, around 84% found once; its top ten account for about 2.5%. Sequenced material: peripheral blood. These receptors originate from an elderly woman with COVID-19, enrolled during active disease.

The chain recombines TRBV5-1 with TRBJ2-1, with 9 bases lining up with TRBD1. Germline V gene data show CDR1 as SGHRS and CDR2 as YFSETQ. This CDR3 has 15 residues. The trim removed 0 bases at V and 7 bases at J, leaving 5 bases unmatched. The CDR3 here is CASSLAGQGTNEQFF. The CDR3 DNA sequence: TGCGCCAGCAGCTTGGCGGGACAGGGAACGAATGAGCAGTTCTTC.

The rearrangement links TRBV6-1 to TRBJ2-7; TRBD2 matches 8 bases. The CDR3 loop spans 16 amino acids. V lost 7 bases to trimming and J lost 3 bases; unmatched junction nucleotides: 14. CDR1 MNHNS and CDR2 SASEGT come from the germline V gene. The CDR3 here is CASIDPERGQSYEQYF. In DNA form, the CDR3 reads TGTGCCAGCATTGACCCCGAGCGGGGGCAGAGCTACGAGCAGTACTTC.

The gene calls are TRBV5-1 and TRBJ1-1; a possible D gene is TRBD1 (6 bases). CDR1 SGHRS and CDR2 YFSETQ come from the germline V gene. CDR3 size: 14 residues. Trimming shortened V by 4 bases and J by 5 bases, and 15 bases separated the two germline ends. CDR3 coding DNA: TGCGCCAGCAGCAATGGGGGCGCGGAGACTGAAGCTTTCTTT. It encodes CASSNGGAETEAFF.

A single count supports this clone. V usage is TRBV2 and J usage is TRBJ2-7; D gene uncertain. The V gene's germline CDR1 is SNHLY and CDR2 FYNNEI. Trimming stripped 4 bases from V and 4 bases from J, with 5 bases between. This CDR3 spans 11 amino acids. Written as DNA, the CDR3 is TGTGCCAGCAGTGGCGAGTACGAGCAGTACTTC. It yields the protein CASSGEYEQYF.

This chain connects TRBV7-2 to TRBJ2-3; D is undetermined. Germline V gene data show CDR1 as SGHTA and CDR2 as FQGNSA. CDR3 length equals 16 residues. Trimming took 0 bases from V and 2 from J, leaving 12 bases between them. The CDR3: CASSLARFSNTDTQYF. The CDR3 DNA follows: TGTGCCAGCAGCTTAGCACGGTTCTCAAACACAGATACGCAGTATTTT. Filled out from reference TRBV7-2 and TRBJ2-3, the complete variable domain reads GAGVSQSPSNKVTEKGKDVELRCDPISGHTALYWYRQSLGQGLEFLIYFQGNSAPDKSGLPSDRFSAERTGGSVSTLTIQRTQQEDSAVYLCASSLARFSNTDTQYFGPGTRLTVL.

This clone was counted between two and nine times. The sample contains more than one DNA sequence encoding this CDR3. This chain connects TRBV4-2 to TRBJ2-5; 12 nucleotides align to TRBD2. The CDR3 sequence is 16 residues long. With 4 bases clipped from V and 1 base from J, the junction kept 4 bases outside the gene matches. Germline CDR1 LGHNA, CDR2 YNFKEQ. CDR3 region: CASSRGTSGFQETQYF. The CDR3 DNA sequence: TGTGCCAGCAGCCGGGGGACTAGCGGGTTCCAAGAGACCCAGTACTTC.

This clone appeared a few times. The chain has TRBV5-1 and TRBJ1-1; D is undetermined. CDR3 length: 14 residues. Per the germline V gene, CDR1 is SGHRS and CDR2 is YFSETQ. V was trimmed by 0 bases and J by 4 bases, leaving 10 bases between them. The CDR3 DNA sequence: TGCGCCAGCAGCTTGGTCCAGACGGGCACTGAAGCTTTCTTT. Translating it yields CASSLVQTGTEAFF.

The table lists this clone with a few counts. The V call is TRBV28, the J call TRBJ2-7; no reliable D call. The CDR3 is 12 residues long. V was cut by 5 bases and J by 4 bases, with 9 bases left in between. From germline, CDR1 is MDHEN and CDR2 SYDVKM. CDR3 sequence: CASSPPLYEQYF. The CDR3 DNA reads TGTGCCAGCAGTCCCCCTTTGTACGAGCAGTACTTC.

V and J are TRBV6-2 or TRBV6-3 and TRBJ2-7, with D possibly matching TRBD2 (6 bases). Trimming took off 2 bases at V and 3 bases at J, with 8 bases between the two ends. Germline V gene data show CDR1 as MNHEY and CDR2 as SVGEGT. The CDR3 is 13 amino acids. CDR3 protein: CASSYRGNYEQYF. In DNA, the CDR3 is TGTGCCAGCAGTTACCGGGGGAACTACGAGCAGTACTTC.

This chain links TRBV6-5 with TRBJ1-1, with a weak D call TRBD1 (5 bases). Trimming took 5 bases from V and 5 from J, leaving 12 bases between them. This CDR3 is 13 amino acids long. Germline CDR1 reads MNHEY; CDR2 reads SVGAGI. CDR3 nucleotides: TGTGCCAGCAGTACATTCCAGGGAACTGAAGCTTTCTTT. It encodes CASSTFQGTEAFF.

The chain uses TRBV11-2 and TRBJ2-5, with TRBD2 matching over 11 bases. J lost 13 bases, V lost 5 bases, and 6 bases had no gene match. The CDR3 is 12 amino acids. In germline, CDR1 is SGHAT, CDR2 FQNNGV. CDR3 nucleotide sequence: TGTGCCAGCAGCCCGACTAGCGGGGTCAGGTACTTC. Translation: CASSPTSGVRYF.

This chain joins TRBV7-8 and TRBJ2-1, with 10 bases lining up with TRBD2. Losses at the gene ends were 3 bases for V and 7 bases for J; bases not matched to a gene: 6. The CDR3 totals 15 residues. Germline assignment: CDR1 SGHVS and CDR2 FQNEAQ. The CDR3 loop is CASSFPSGSRNEQFF. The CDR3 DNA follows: TGTGCCAGCAGCTTTCCTAGCGGGAGTAGAAATGAGCAGTTCTTC. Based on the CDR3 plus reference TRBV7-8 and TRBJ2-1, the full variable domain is GAGVSQSPRYKVAKRGQDVALRCDPISGHVSLFWYQQALGQGPEFLTYFQNEAQLDKSGLPSDRFFAERPEGSVSTLKIQRTQQEDSAVYLCASSFPSGSRNEQFFGPGTRLTVL.

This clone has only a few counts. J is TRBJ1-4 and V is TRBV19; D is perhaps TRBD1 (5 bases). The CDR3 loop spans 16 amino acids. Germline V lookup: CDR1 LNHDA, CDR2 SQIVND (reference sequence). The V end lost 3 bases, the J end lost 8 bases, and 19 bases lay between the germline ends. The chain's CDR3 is CASSIFLGRGEEKLFF. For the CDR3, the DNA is TGTGCCAGTAGTATTTTTCTCGGTCGGGGGGAGGAAAAACTGTTTTTT.

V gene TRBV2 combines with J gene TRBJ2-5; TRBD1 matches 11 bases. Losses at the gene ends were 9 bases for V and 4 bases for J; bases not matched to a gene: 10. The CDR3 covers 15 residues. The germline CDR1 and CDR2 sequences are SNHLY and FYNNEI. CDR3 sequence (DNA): TGTGCCAGTGCCCCGGGGACAGGGGGAGGAGAGACCCAGTACTTC. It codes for CASAPGTGGGETQYF.

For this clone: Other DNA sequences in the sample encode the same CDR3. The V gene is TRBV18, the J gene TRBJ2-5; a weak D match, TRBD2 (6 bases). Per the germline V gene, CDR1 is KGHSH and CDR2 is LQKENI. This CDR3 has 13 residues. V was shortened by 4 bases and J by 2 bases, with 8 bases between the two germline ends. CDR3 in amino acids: CASSQGLQETQYF. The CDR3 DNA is TGTGCCAGCTCACAGGGACTTCAAGAGACCCAGTACTTC.

CDR3 coding DNA: TGCAGCGCCGAGGTGGGGCTAGCGGGAGTCACCGGGGAGCTGTTTTTT. Its protein product is CSAEVGLAGVTGELFF. The J gene is TRBJ2-2, the V gene TRBV29-1; 10 bases agree with TRBD2. CDR1 SQVTM and CDR2 ANQGSEA come from the germline V gene. The V segment lost 7 bases and the J segment 4 bases; nucleotides outside the gene matches: 12. The CDR3 runs to 16 residues.

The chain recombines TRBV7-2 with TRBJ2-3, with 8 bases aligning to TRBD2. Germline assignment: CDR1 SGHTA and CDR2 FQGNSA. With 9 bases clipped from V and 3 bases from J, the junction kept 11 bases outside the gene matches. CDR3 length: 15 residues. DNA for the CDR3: TGTGCCAGGGGAGTAGCGGGGATGTCTACAGATACGCAGTATTTT. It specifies CARGVAGMSTDTQYF.

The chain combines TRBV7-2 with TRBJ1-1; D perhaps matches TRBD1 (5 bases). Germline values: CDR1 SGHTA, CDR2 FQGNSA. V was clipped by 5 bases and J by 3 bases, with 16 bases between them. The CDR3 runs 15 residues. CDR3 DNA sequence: TGTGCCAGCAGCGGCTCATGGACACGGGACACTGAAGCTTTCTTT. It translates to CASSGSWTRDTEAFF.

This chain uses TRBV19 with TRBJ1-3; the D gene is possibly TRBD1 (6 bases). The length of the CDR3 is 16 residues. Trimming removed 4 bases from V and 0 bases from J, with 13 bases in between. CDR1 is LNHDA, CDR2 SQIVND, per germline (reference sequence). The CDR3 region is CASSTRQVHSGNTIYF. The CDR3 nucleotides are TGTGCCAGTAGTACCCGACAGGTCCACTCTGGAAACACCATATATTTT.

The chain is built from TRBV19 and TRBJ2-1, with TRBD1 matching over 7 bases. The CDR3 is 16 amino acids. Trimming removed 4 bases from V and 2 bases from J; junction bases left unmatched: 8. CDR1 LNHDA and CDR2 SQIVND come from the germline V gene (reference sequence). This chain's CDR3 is CASSSGTVLPYNEQFF. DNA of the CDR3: TGTGCCAGTAGTAGTGGGACAGTACTTCCCTACAATGAGCAGTTCTTC.

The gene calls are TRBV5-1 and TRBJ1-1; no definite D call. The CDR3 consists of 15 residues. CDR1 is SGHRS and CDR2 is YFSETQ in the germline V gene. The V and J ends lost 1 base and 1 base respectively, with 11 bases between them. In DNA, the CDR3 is TGCGCCAGCAGCTTGAGCTCTCTCTCGAACACTGAAGCTTTCTTT. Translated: CASSLSSLSNTEAFF. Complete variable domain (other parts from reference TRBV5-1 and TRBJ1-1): KAGVTQTPRYLIKTRGQQVTLSCSPISGHRSVSWYQQTPGQGLQFLFEYFSETQRNKGNFPGRFSGRQFSNSRSEMNVSTLELGDSALYLCASSLSSLSNTEAFFGQGTRLTVV.

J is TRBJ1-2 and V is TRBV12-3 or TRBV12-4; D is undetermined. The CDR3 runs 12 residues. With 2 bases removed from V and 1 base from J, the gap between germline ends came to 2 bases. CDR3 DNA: TGTGCCAGCAGTTTACATAACTATGGCTACACCTTC. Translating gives CASSLHNYGYTF.

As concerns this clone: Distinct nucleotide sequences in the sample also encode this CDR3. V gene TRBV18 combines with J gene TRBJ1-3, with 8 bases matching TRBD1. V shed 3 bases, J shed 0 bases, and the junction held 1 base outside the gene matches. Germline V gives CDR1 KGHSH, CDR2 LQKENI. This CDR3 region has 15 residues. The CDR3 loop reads CASSPTGGSGNTIYF. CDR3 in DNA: TGTGCCAGCTCACCCACAGGGGGCTCTGGAAACACCATATATTTT.